These 16 T cell receptor beta chains originate from one sample sequenced in a study of prognosis after radiotherapy for stage I lung cancer. Two-round multiplex PCR on genomic DNA was the method by which TCR beta CDR3 was amplified. First-round PCR used primers specific to each TRBV and TRBJ gene. One entry per CDR3 protein results from TCRdb running MiXCR on the multiplex PCR reads. The table records 31,000 or so distinct CDR3 sequences, 35% to 45% of them present only once. The starting material was PBMCs, obtained before or after stereotactic body radiation therapy (not recorded which). The receptors here all came from a donor older than 45 with non-small cell lung cancer.

This clonotype was detected many times. The chain is built from TRBV29-1 and TRBJ2-3, with 11 bases that match TRBD1. Germline V lookup: CDR1 SQVTM, CDR2 ANQGSEA. This CDR3 is 15 amino acids long. V lost 8 bases and J lost 4; bases outside the gene matches: 11. The CDR3 DNA follows: TGCAGCATCCGACCGGGACAGGGGGTACCAGATACGCAGTATTTT. It yields the protein CSIRPGQGVPDTQYF.

The V gene is TRBV6-1, the J gene TRBJ2-1; D unresolved. Trimming removed 2 bases at V and 0 bases at J, with 14 bases between. The germline V gene encodes CDR1 MNHNS and CDR2 SASEGT. The CDR3 consists of 17 residues. In DNA form, the CDR3 reads TGTGCCAGCAGTGAATTCTTAGGCTCCAGCTCCTACAATGAGCAGTTCTTC. This codes for CASSEFLGSSSYNEQFF.

This clonotype was found once. The chain carries TRBV7-2 and TRBJ2-7, with D possibly being TRBD1 (5 bases). In germline, CDR1 is SGHTA, CDR2 FQGNSA. V lost 1 base and J 4 bases, leaving 11 bases between the germline ends. The CDR3 totals 14 residues. For the CDR3, the DNA is TGTGCCAGCAGCTTAGGGGGCGTTGGTTACGAGCAGTACTTC. Amino acids: CASSLGGVGYEQYF.

This clonotype was found many times. The chain joins TRBV28 to TRBJ2-3, with D unclear. V lost 2 bases and J 8 bases, leaving 14 bases between the germline ends. This CDR3 is 14 amino acids long. Germline CDR1 and CDR2: MDHEN and SYDVKM. CDR3 region: CASSLAVVPGTQYF. The CDR3 DNA is TGTGCCAGCAGTTTAGCGGTCGTCCCGGGTACGCAGTATTTT.

The V gene is TRBV29-1, the J gene TRBJ1-1; D perhaps matches TRBD1 (5 bases). The CDR3 extends over 13 amino acids. The V gene lost 5 bases and the J gene lost 5 bases, with 15 bases spanning the gap. Germline V gene sequence: CDR1 SQVTM, CDR2 ANQGSEA. Here the CDR3 DNA reads TGCAGCGTTCACCAGGGTTTCGGGACTGAAGCTTTCTTT. It codes for CSVHQGFGTEAFF.

The table lists this clonotype with many counts. The chain joins TRBV9 to TRBJ1-1; tentative D call: TRBD1 (5 bases). The V end lost 0 bases, the J end lost 1 base, and 10 bases lay between the germline ends. This CDR3 region has 15 residues. The germline gives CDR1 SGDLS, CDR2 YYNGEE. CDR3 in amino acids: CASSVAGGGNTEAFF. In nucleotides, the CDR3 is TGTGCCAGCAGCGTAGCGGGGGGGGGGAACACTGAAGCTTTCTTT.

This clonotype appeared many times. The chain combines TRBV27 with TRBJ2-5; no clear D gene. This CDR3 has 14 amino acids. The V end was cut by 6 bases, the J end by 5 bases, with 16 bases between. Germline loops: CDR1 MNHEY, CDR2 SMNVEV (reference sequence). CDR3 sequence (DNA): TGTGCCAGCAGCTCAGGTCGCTCTAGGGAGACCCAGTACTTC. Its translation: CASSSGRSRETQYF.

In regard to this clonotype: A read error likely explains this, since a far larger clone differs by one base. This chain connects TRBV6-4 to TRBJ2-7, with D hard to call. Germline V gene data show CDR1 as MRHNA and CDR2 as SNTAGT. The CDR3 consists of 14 residues. CDR3 in amino acids: CSSTPASRRYEQYF. CDR3 coding DNA: TGTTCCAGCACCCCGGCCTCACGACGCTACGAGCAGTACTTC.

This clonotype was recorded at least ten times. This chain joins TRBV5-5 and TRBJ2-1; no firm D call. Germline-derived CDR1 and CDR2 are SGHKS and YYEKEE (reference sequence). V gave up 0 bases and J gave up 4 bases, with 8 bases separating them. CDR3 length: 14 amino acids. The CDR3 nucleotides are TGTGCCAGCAGCTTGGACAGCAGGTACAATGAGCAGTTCTTC. This sequence encodes CASSLDSRYNEQFF.

There are many counts of this clonotype. CDR3 protein: CSARSLAGVYEQYF. CDR3 coding DNA: TGCAGTGCTAGATCATTGGCGGGGGTCTACGAGCAGTACTTC. This chain connects TRBV20-1 to TRBJ2-7; 7 positions agree with TRBD2. The trim removed 2 bases at V and 3 bases at J, leaving 7 bases unmatched. Germline CDR1 DFQATT, CDR2 SNEGSKA (reference sequence). The CDR3 is 14 residues long.

The rearrangement links TRBV20-1 to TRBJ2-2; 14 bases align to TRBD2. The germline V gene has CDR1 DFQATT and CDR2 SNEGSKA (reference sequence). The CDR3 consists of 18 residues. The V and J ends lost 4 bases and 6 bases, in that order; junction bases with no gene match: 13. The CDR3 region is CSANGLAGGPRGSGELFF. CDR3 DNA sequence: TGCAGTGCTAACGGACTAGCGGGGGGCCCCCGCGGGTCCGGGGAGCTGTTTTTT.

As to this clonotype: A far larger clone is only one base removed, so a read error is likely. The chain links TRBV6-2 or TRBV6-3 to TRBJ2-3, with a tentative D call TRBD2 (6 bases). Germline V gene data show CDR1 as MNHEY and CDR2 as SVGEGT. V shed 4 bases and J shed 2 bases, with 16 bases lying between them. The CDR3 has 16 amino acids. The CDR3 coding sequence is TGTGCCAGCAGTTGCGGGGCCCGGGGCTACACAGATACGCAGTATTTT. The encoded protein is CASSCGARGYTDTQYF.

The genes are TRBV20-1 and TRBJ2-5; maybe TRBD2 (5 bases). V gave up 3 bases and J gave up 8 bases, with 13 bases separating them. The CDR3 covers 12 residues. From germline, CDR1 is DFQATT and CDR2 SNEGSKA (reference sequence). The CDR3 DNA reads TGCAGTGCTAGGTACCCGGGAACTACCCAGTACTTC. Translating gives CSARYPGTTQYF.

On this clonotype itself: This probably arose from a read error, given a far larger clone one base away. V usage is TRBV6-4 and J usage is TRBJ2-5, with TRBD2 matching 12 bases. The germline gives CDR1 MRHNA, CDR2 SNTAGT. The CDR3 totals 15 residues. In DNA form, the CDR3 reads TGTGCCATCAGTGAGACTAGCGGGGGCCCGGAGACCCAGTACTTC. Protein: CAISETSGGPETQYF.

This clonotype was seen only a few times. A much larger clone sits a single nucleotide away, making a read error possible. V usage is TRBV18 and J usage is TRBJ2-7, with 8 bases aligning to TRBD1. Losses at the gene ends were 0 bases for V and 2 bases for J; bases not matched to a gene: 3. Germline loops: CDR1 KGHSH, CDR2 LQKENI. This CDR3 contains 15 residues. CDR3 region: CASSPPGQVAYEQYF. The CDR3 nucleotides are TGTGCCAGCTCACCACCGGGACAGGTAGCCTACGAGCAGTACTTC.

At least ten counts were recorded for this clonotype. The chain has TRBV6-1 and TRBJ1-4; TRBD1 matches 8 bases. The V and J ends lost 4 bases and 6 bases, in that order; junction bases with no gene match: 16. Germline-derived CDR1 and CDR2 are MNHNS and SASEGT. This CDR3 has 18 residues. CDR3 DNA sequence: TGTGCCAGCAGTGGACAGGGGAGGCGATGGGGGGGCGATGAAAAACTGTTTTTT. It yields the protein CASSGQGRRWGGDEKLFF.